A selection of T cell receptor beta chains follows, all from one sample in a study of CD8 T cells in Susac syndrome. A single record per CDR3 protein comes from TCRdb applying MiXCR to the immunoSEQ multiplex PCR reads. The sample lists 130,000 or so distinct CDR3 sequences, 85% to 95% seen once, with around 0.12% in the top ten. Sequenced input: CD4+ T cells from PBMCs. The receptor source for this set is a human donor with multiple sclerosis. Each CDR3 is given with its conserved first and last residue. A D gene is named only where the DNA matches it firmly. Clone size appears in some rows only: once, few, many, or a class for an expanded clone.

clone size,J gene,V gene,D gene,CDR3 DNA,CDR3 protein
.,TRBJ1-1,TRBV29-1,.,TGCAGCGTTGTAGGGCGGGGGAAGTACACTGAAGCTTTCTTT,CSVVGRGKYTEAFF
.,TRBJ1-1,TRBV29-1,.,TGCAGCGTTGGGGCAGGGGCCACTGAAGCTTTCTTT,CSVGAGATEAFF
few,TRBJ2-7,TRBV19,TRBD2,TGTGCCAGTAGCCGGACTAGCGGGAGCTCCTACGAGCAGTACTTC,CASSRTSGSSYEQYF
.,TRBJ2-4,TRBV9,.,TGTGCCAGCAGCGTAGCAACGACTAGTTCCCGGGAAAACATTCAGTACTTC,CASSVATTSSRENIQYF
.,TRBJ2-5,TRBV7-9,.,TGTGCCAGCAGCTTAGGACAGGTACAAGAGACCCAGTACTTC,CASSLGQVQETQYF
.,TRBJ2-4,TRBV4-2,TRBD2,TGTGCCAGCAGCCAAGAGGCGACTAGCGGGAGACGGGGAAGCGACATTCAGTACTTC,CASSQEATSGRRGSDIQYF
.,TRBJ2-5,TRBV29-1,.,TGCAGAGTACCCTCGGAGCTCGAAAGAGTGGAGACCCAGTACTTC,CRVPSELERVETQYF
once,TRBJ2-4,TRBV20-1,.,TGCAGTCCGGACTTGGGAGCGAAAAACATTCAGTACTTC,CSPDLGAKNIQYF
.,TRBJ1-2,TRBV4-3,.,TGCGCCAGCAGCCAAGATATGGGGGGTTTTGGCTACACCTTC,CASSQDMGGFGYTF
.,TRBJ2-3,TRBV20-1,TRBD2,TGCAGTGCTAGAGGGACTAGCGCTAACACAGATACGCAGTATTTT,CSARGTSANTDTQYF
.,TRBJ2-2,TRBV3-1,TRBD2,TGTGCCAGCAGTCCCGAAAGCGGGAGAAGGTCCGGGGAGCTGTTTTTT,CASSPESGRRSGELFF
.,TRBJ2-7,TRBV6-5,.,TGTGCCAGCAAGATTAAGGGTACAGGGGAGCAGTACTTC,CASKIKGTGEQYF
.,TRBJ1-2,TRBV29-1,.,TGCAGCGTTGGGATAGCAAATCTGGGGGGCTACACCTTC,CSVGIANLGGYTF
.,TRBJ1-2,TRBV28,TRBD1,TGTGCCAGCAGTGGCGCCTCAGCGGGACAGGGGGCTGGTGGCTACACCTTC,CASSGASAGQGAGGYTF
once,TRBJ2-7,TRBV9,.,TGTGCCAGCAGCGTAGCTTACGAGTCTGGCGAGCAGTACTTC,CASSVAYESGEQYF
.,TRBJ2-4,TRBV12-3/TRBV12-4,.,TGTGCCAGCAGTTTTGCCGTAGCCAAAAACATTCAGTACTTC,CASSFAVAKNIQYF
.,TRBJ1-2,TRBV6-6,.,TGTGCCAGCAGCTCGCAGGCTGTAAACTATGGCTACACCTTC,CASSSQAVNYGYTF
.,TRBJ1-5,TRBV4-1,TRBD1,TGCGCCAGCAGCCCACGGGACAGGGGGCTTCAGCCCCAGCATTTT,CASSPRDRGLQPQHF
once,TRBJ1-5,TRBV20-1,.,TGCAGTGCGAGAGATAGGGGGACCTTCGGTCAGCCCCAGCATTTT,CSARDRGTFGQPQHF
.,TRBJ1-5,TRBV24-1,TRBD1,TGTGCCACCAGTGACCCCAGGGGGAATCAGCCCCAGCATTTT,CATSDPRGNQPQHF
.,TRBJ2-3,TRBV9,TRBD2,TGTGCCAGCAGCCCCCGGACTAGCGGGGGGGTCAGCACAGATACGCAGTATTTT,CASSPRTSGGVSTDTQYF
once,TRBJ1-1,TRBV14,.,TGTGCCAGCAGCCAAGAATGGGGCAGACTGAACACTGAAGCTTTCTTT,CASSQEWGRLNTEAFF
once,TRBJ1-2,TRBV14,.,TGTGCCAGCAGCCCGGCCTTTAGGACAGTTGTGGCCTATGGCTACACCTTC,CASSPAFRTVVAYGYTF
.,TRBJ2-1,TRBV20-1,TRBD2,TGCAGTGCCCGGGGACTAGCGGGGGCCCAGCAGTTCTTC,CSARGLAGAQQFF
.,TRBJ1-2,TRBV29-1,TRBD1,TGCAGCGTTGATCGGGGGGACAGGGCGGCGTCGGGCTACACCTTC,CSVDRGDRAASGYTF
.,TRBJ1-2,TRBV27,TRBD1,TGTGCCAGCAGTTTACGGACAGGGGGAGGGAACTATGGCTACACCTTC,CASSLRTGGGNYGYTF
.,TRBJ2-3,TRBV5-1,.,TGCGCCAGCAGCTCAACAGGGAGCACAGATACGCAGTATTTT,CASSSTGSTDTQYF
once,TRBJ1-1,TRBV30,.,TGTGCCTGGAGACGCAGACTGGGGAACACTGAAGCTTTCTTT,CAWRRRLGNTEAFF
.,TRBJ1-6,TRBV27,.,TGTGCCAGCAGGCCGAATAATTCACCCCTCCACTTT,CASRPNNSPLHF
.,TRBJ1-2,TRBV30,.,.,CAWSLAGGATPSNTF
.,TRBJ1-2,TRBV29-1,.,TGCAGCGTTGACAGGGAAGGCTACACCTTC,CSVDREGYTF
.,TRBJ1-2,TRBV7-2,TRBD1,TGTGCCAGCAGTAGGTGGACAGGGACTAACTATGGCTACACCTTC,CASSRWTGTNYGYTF
.,TRBJ2-2,TRBV30,.,TGTGCCTGGACCGCCGGCGTCGGGGAGCTGTTTTTT,CAWTAGVGELFF
.,TRBJ2-1,TRBV10-3,.,TGTGCCATCACCCAGGACCAGAGGAATGAGCAGTTCTTC,CAITQDQRNEQFF
.,TRBJ2-2,TRBV9,.,TGTGCCAGCAGCGTCGGGGTCACCGGGGAGCTGTTTTTT,CASSVGVTGELFF
once,TRBJ2-2,TRBV6-2/TRBV6-3,.,TGTGCCAGCAGTTCGACGAACACCGGGGAGCTGTTTTTT,CASSSTNTGELFF
.,TRBJ2-1,TRBV7-9,.,TGTGCCAGCACCTCACCGGGCGGGCATAGCTCCTACAATGAGCAGTTCTTC,CASTSPGGHSSYNEQFF
.,TRBJ2-7,TRBV3-1,TRBD2,TGTGCCAGCAGCCAAACCTTAGCGGGAGGACCCTCCTACGAGCAGTACTTC,CASSQTLAGGPSYEQYF
.,TRBJ1-1,TRBV20-1,.,TGCAGTGCCCAGGAGGGGGTAAACACTGAAGCTTTCTTT,CSAQEGVNTEAFF
.,TRBJ2-3,TRBV27,.,TGTGCCAGCAACCGAGGGGGTTTTAGCACAGATACGCAGTATTTT,CASNRGGFSTDTQYF
once,TRBJ1-1,TRBV20-1,.,TGCAGTGCAAGGCGACAGGACACTGAAGCTTTCTTT,CSARRQDTEAFF
.,TRBJ2-3,TRBV20-1,.,TGCAGTGCTAGACCCGTCAGCACAGATACGCAGTATTTT,CSARPVSTDTQYF
.,TRBJ1-1,TRBV5-1,TRBD1,TGCGCCAGCACTACGACGGACAGGATTATCACTGAAGCTTTCTTT,CASTTTDRIITEAFF
.,TRBJ1-1,TRBV18,.,TGTGCCAGCTCCCCCGCCGGGAACACTGAAGCTTTCTTT,CASSPAGNTEAFF
.,TRBJ2-1,TRBV5-5,.,TGTGCCAGCAGCCAGGAGACGGCTTCCTACAATGAGCAGTTCTTC,CASSQETASYNEQFF
.,TRBJ2-2,TRBV3-1,.,TGTGCCAGCAGGCCATTCGTAACCGGGGAGCTGTTTTTT,CASRPFVTGELFF
.,TRBJ2-1,TRBV30,TRBD1,TGTGCCTGGACGAAACAGGGGGCTTTGGTAGGGCAGTTCTTC,CAWTKQGALVGQFF
once,TRBJ2-7,TRBV4-1,.,TGCGCCAGCAGCCAAACTCTATCGGGGGAGGAGCAGTACTTC,CASSQTLSGEEQYF
.,TRBJ1-6,TRBV20-1,.,TGCAGTGCTCCGGTGCGGAGCAATTCACCCCTCCACTTT,CSAPVRSNSPLHF
once,TRBJ2-3,TRBV9,.,TGTGCCAGCAGCCCAGCCGGTGGGCTAGCGACAGATACGCAGTATTTT,CASSPAGGLATDTQYF
.,TRBJ2-1,TRBV20-1,TRBD1,TGCAGTGCTAGAGGGGGGGGACAGGGGATTAGCAATGAGCAGTTCTTC,CSARGGGQGISNEQFF
.,TRBJ2-5,TRBV10-3,.,TGTGCCATTGGGACTCGGGAGACCCAGTACTTC,CAIGTRETQYF
.,TRBJ2-7,TRBV20-1,.,TGCAGTGCCTCTAGCGCGGTATACTCCTACGAGCAGTACTTC,CSASSAVYSYEQYF